The 14 T cell receptor beta chains below all came from one sample that was sequenced in a study of T cells in Graves' hyperthyroidism and ophthalmopathy. From RNA transcripts, TCR beta CDR3 regions were amplified. HTBI primers were used for first-round RT-PCR of the TCR CDR3. TCRdb called the multiplex PCR reads again in MiXCR, with one record for every CDR3 protein. The table includes 660,000 or so distinct CDR3 sequences, 20% detected once. Sequenced: blood. These receptors all stem from a man aged 25 to 40 with Graves' ophthalmopathy.

This sequence joins TRBV5-1 and TRBJ1-4; D call uncertain. Trimming stripped 4 bases from V and 6 bases from J, with 13 bases between. CDR3 size: 14 residues. Germline loops: CDR1 SGHRS, CDR2 YFSETQ. CDR3 nucleotide sequence: TGCGCCAGCAGCAGAGGGTGGAATGATGAAAAACTGTTTTTT. It encodes CASSRGWNDEKLFF. The complete variable domain, with remaining parts taken from reference TRBV5-1 and TRBJ1-4, reads KAGVTQTPRYLIKTRGQQVTLSCSPISGHRSVSWYQQTPGQGLQFLFEYFSETQRNKGNFPGRFSGRQFSNSRSEMNVSTLELGDSALYLCASSRGWNDEKLFFGSGTQLSVL.

This clonotype was observed many times. The chain combines TRBV28 with TRBJ1-1, with 8 bases matching TRBD1. The V and J ends lost 5 bases and 1 base, in that order; junction bases with no gene match: 12. The CDR3 sequence is 17 residues long. Germline assignment: CDR1 MDHEN and CDR2 SYDVKM. The CDR3: CASSPTFRDRTNTEAFF. CDR3 in DNA: TGTGCCAGCAGTCCTACCTTCCGGGACAGGACGAACACTGAAGCTTTCTTT. The full variable domain, its missing parts supplied by reference TRBV28 and TRBJ1-1, is DVKVTQSSRYLVKRTGEKVFLECVQDMDHENMFWYRQDPGLGLRLIYFSYDVKMKEKGDIPEGYSVSREKKERFSLILESASTNQTSMYLCASSPTFRDRTNTEAFFGQGTRLTVV.

The chain joins TRBV6-6 to TRBJ2-5; D not certain. Germline lookup yields CDR1 MNHNY and CDR2 SVGAGI (reference sequence). The V and J ends lost 2 bases and 7 bases respectively, with 11 bases between them. This CDR3 has 13 residues. The CDR3 bases are TGTGCCAGCAGTTACGGGCCGGACGGGACCCAGTACTTC. Its protein is CASSYGPDGTQYF.

Ten or more counts support this clonotype. This chain links TRBV27 with TRBJ2-2, with D possibly being TRBD1 or TRBD2 (6 bases each). The CDR3 consists of 13 residues. Deletions cut 9 bases from V and 7 bases from J, with 15 bases between. The V gene's germline CDR1 is MNHEY and CDR2 SMNVEV (reference sequence). CDR3 nucleotide sequence: TGTGCCAGTAAGGGGGGTTACTACGGGGAGCTGTTTTTT. Translation: CASKGGYYGELFF.

This clonotype was seen a single time. The V and J genes are TRBV7-9 and TRBJ1-4, with 9 nucleotides matching TRBD1. The CDR3 runs to 15 residues. Germline V gene lookup returns CDR1 SEHNR and CDR2 FQNEAQ (reference sequence). Trimming cost V 6 bases and J 5 bases; bases outside gene matches: 7. CDR3 region: CASRGQGPENEKLFF. CDR3 in DNA: TGTGCCAGCAGGGGACAGGGCCCCGAGAATGAAAAACTGTTTTTT.

J is TRBJ2-2 and V is TRBV6-1; 7 bases align to TRBD2. V trimming: 11 bases; J trimming: 7 bases; junction bases outside the gene matches: 10. The germline gives CDR1 MNHNS, CDR2 SASEGT. The CDR3 sequence is 13 residues long. This CDR3 is CAARASGNGELFF. As DNA, the CDR3 is TGTGCCGCCCGCGCAAGCGGGAACGGGGAGCTGTTTTTT.

This clonotype was detected only a few times. The chain recombines TRBV5-1 with TRBJ2-7; D gene unclear. Germline CDR1 is SGHRS and CDR2 is YFSETQ. Trimming took 4 bases from V and 2 from J, leaving 10 bases between them. The CDR3 covers 13 residues. The CDR3, as DNA: TGCGCCAGCAGCCAAGACAACCCCTACGAGCAGTACTTC. Its protein product is CASSQDNPYEQYF.

The table lists this clonotype with many counts. The V gene is TRBV5-1, the J gene TRBJ2-7, with D possibly matching TRBD2 (5 bases). Germline CDR1 SGHRS, CDR2 YFSETQ. The CDR3 has 15 residues. The germline V and J ends were trimmed by 4 bases and 3 bases, with 17 bases remaining between them. CDR3: CASSPSAGMGYEQYF. Written as DNA, the CDR3 is TGCGCCAGCAGCCCGTCCGCCGGGATGGGCTACGAGCAGTACTTC.

This sequence joins TRBV5-1 and TRBJ2-3; D perhaps matches TRBD2 (5 bases). V was pared by 0 bases and J by 0 bases, with 8 bases between. From germline, CDR1 is SGHRS and CDR2 YFSETQ. The CDR3 is 15 residues long. The chain's CDR3 is CASSLGSASTDTQYF. Written as DNA, the CDR3 is TGCGCCAGCAGCTTGGGTAGCGCTAGCACAGATACGCAGTATTTT. Full variable domain (missing parts from reference TRBV5-1 and TRBJ2-3): KAGVTQTPRYLIKTRGQQVTLSCSPISGHRSVSWYQQTPGQGLQFLFEYFSETQRNKGNFPGRFSGRQFSNSRSEMNVSTLELGDSALYLCASSLGSASTDTQYFGPGTRLTVL.

This clonotype was counted between two and nine times. The chain recombines TRBV7-2 with TRBJ2-1; D call uncertain. V was cut by 4 bases and J by 4 bases, with 14 bases left in between. The CDR3 extends over 15 amino acids. The germline gives CDR1 SGHTA, CDR2 FQGNSA. This CDR3 reads CASSSTWSPYNEQFF. For the CDR3, the DNA is TGTGCCAGCAGCTCCACGTGGTCCCCTTACAATGAGCAGTTCTTC.

This clonotype has a handful of counts. The chain has TRBV19 and TRBJ2-7; 7 nucleotides agree with TRBD2. The germline V gene has CDR1 LNHDA and CDR2 SQIVND (reference sequence). The CDR3 has 15 amino acids. V lost 1 base and J lost 3; bases outside the gene matches: 6. CDR3 bases: TGTGCCAGTAGTATAGGGCTAGCGGACCTCTACGAGCAGTACTTC. It is translated as CASSIGLADLYEQYF.

This clonotype showed up many times. The chain employs TRBV18 and TRBJ2-7; TRBD1 agrees at 8 bases. V lost 3 bases and J lost 3; bases outside the gene matches: 7. The CDR3 has 15 amino acids. Germline V gives CDR1 KGHSH, CDR2 LQKENI. The CDR3 coding sequence is TGTGCCAGCTCACCTTCCGGGACAGGCCTCTACGAGCAGTACTTC. Translating gives CASSPSGTGLYEQYF.

This clonotype appeared a few times. This sequence joins TRBV29-1 and TRBJ2-7, with unresolved D. The V gene's germline CDR1 is SQVTM and CDR2 ANQGSEA. V lost 4 bases to trimming and J lost 3 bases, with 13 bases between them. CDR3 size: 13 residues. The CDR3 bases are TGCAGCGTTGCCCTCACGGCGAGCTACGAGCAGTACTTC. Protein sequence: CSVALTASYEQYF.

J is TRBJ2-3 and V is TRBV29-1, with D possibly called TRBD1 or TRBD2 (5 bases each). CDR3 length: 14 amino acids. With 5 bases removed from V and 5 bases from J, the gap between germline ends came to 17 bases. The germline V gene has CDR1 SQVTM and CDR2 ANQGSEA. CDR3 residues: CSVHTGTKLDTQYF. For the CDR3, the DNA is TGCAGCGTTCACACCGGGACCAAGTTAGATACGCAGTATTTT.